Each of the 32 T cell receptor beta chains below was sequenced from the same sample in a study of T cell responses to AZD1222 COVID-19 vaccine. Profiling relied on immunoSEQ multiplex PCR, and the TCRdb table lists in-frame clones only, not all of them. Among roughly 99,000 clones listed, around 90% were seen once. The specimen comprised peripheral blood, sampled on day 0 of AZD1222 vaccination. Receptors originate from an adult in good health.

This chain connects TRBV3-1 (or the pseudogene TRBV3-2) to TRBJ1-4; D remains ambiguous. V gave up 1 base and J gave up 11 bases, with 11 bases separating them. The CDR3 is made up of 13 amino acids. In germline, CDR1 is LGHDT, CDR2 YNNKEL (reference sequence). CDR3 region: CASSQGGQAKLFF. The CDR3 nucleotides are TGTGCCAGCAGCCAAGGCGGCCAGGCCAAACTGTTTTTT.

This clone was observed once. The chain combines TRBV28 with TRBJ2-3; no firm D call. This CDR3 region has 14 residues. Trimming removed 2 bases from V and 7 bases from J, with 13 bases in between. Per germline, CDR1 MDHEN and CDR2 SYDVKM. The CDR3 nucleotides read TGTGCCAGCAGTTTACCTCGGGCAGCAAATACGCAGTATTTT. This translates into CASSLPRAANTQYF.

This chain connects TRBV6-5 to TRBJ2-3; D is possibly TRBD2 (6 bases). The germline gives CDR1 MNHEY, CDR2 SVGAGI. The CDR3 spans 13 residues. V was trimmed by 6 bases and J by 2 bases, leaving 9 bases between them. The CDR3 DNA reads as TGTGCCAGCAGACGGGAGTCCACAGATACGCAGTATTTT. Its translation: CASRRESTDTQYF.

The table lists this clone with a count of one. The CDR3 sequence: CASSQAGTGVSYEQYF. The CDR3 region has the DNA TGTGCCAGCAGCCAGGCCGGGACAGGGGTATCCTACGAGCAGTACTTC. The chain carries TRBV14 and TRBJ2-7; 10 positions match TRBD1. CDR3 length: 16 residues. CDR1 and CDR2 (germline): SGHDN, FVKESK. V trimming: 3 bases; J trimming: 1 base; junction bases outside the gene matches: 6.

The genes are TRBV7-2 and TRBJ2-1; 14 nucleotides agree with TRBD2. The CDR3 spans 17 residues. The germline CDR1 and CDR2 sequences are SGHTA and FQGNSA. V was clipped by 5 bases and J by 8 bases; unmatched bases: 11. This CDR3 is CASSPPWGTSGSDEQFF. The DNA of the CDR3 is TGTGCCAGCAGCCCCCCTTGGGGGACTAGCGGGAGCGATGAGCAGTTCTTC.

The rearrangement uses TRBV29-1 and TRBJ1-2; 7 bases line up with TRBD1. The V gene end was trimmed by 6 bases and the J gene end by 4 bases; junction bases not matched to a gene: 2. Germline CDR1 SQVTM, CDR2 ANQGSEA. The CDR3 covers 11 residues. CDR3 residues: CSVQGPYGYTF. The CDR3 nucleotides read TGCAGCGTACAGGGGCCCTATGGCTACACCTTC.

The J gene is TRBJ2-3, the V gene TRBV18, with D perhaps TRBD2 (5 bases). Germline CDR1 is KGHSH and CDR2 is LQKENI. V gave up 0 bases and J gave up 6 bases, with 16 bases separating them. This CDR3 spans 16 amino acids. The CDR3 here is CASSPPRGSRMDTQYF. The CDR3 bases are TGTGCCAGCTCACCACCGAGAGGGTCCAGAATGGATACGCAGTATTTT.

With respect to this clone: Other DNA variants within this sample encode the same CDR3. This chain joins TRBV7-2 and TRBJ1-5; D is perhaps TRBD1 (6 bases). V was clipped by 4 bases and J by 7 bases, with 11 bases between them. The CDR3 covers 13 residues. CDR1 and CDR2 from the germline V gene are SGHTA and FQGNSA. CDR3 nucleotides: TGTGCCAGCAGCTCACAGGGCGGGCAGCCCCAGCATTTT. Protein sequence: CASSSQGGQPQHF. The full variable domain, completed using reference TRBV7-2 and TRBJ1-5, is GAGVSQSPSNKVTEKGKDVELRCDPISGHTALYWYRQSLGQGLEFLIYFQGNSAPDKSGLPSDRFSAERTGGSVSTLTIQRTQQEDSAVYLCASSSQGGQPQHFGDGTRLSIL.

The V and J genes are TRBV5-1 and TRBJ2-1, with D possibly matching TRBD1 (6 bases). Per the germline V gene, CDR1 is SGHRS and CDR2 is YFSETQ. This CDR3 is built from 15 residues. V was cut by 3 bases and J by 0 bases, with 10 bases left in between. The DNA for the CDR3 is TGCGCCAGCAGCTCGGACAGCTTCTCCTACAATGAGCAGTTCTTC. Translating gives CASSSDSFSYNEQFF.

The chain combines TRBV28 with TRBJ2-7; D remains ambiguous. The V end lost 6 bases, the J end lost 0 bases, and 9 bases lay between the germline ends. The CDR3 is 13 amino acids. CDR1 and CDR2 (germline): MDHEN, SYDVKM. The chain's CDR3 is CASRNHGSYEQYF. In nucleotides, the CDR3 is TGTGCCAGCAGGAATCACGGCTCCTACGAGCAGTACTTC.

J is TRBJ2-1 and V is TRBV7-3, with D hard to call. The CDR3 runs 13 residues. The ends were cut back, 1 base at V and 5 bases at J, with 6 bases in the middle. Germline assignment: CDR1 SGHTA and CDR2 FQGTGA. CDR3 residues: CASSLSQNNEQFF. The DNA of the CDR3 is TGTGCCAGCAGCTTAAGTCAGAACAATGAGCAGTTCTTC.

The gene calls are TRBV5-6 and TRBJ2-7; D may be TRBD1 (6 bases). The V end lost 1 base, the J end lost 6 bases, and 20 bases lay between the germline ends. Germline values: CDR1 SGHDT, CDR2 YYEEEE. CDR3 length equals 16 residues. CDR3 residues: CASSLIGGQLGGEQYF. CDR3 nucleotide sequence: TGTGCCAGCAGCTTGATCGGAGGACAGCTTGGGGGCGAGCAGTACTTC.

This clone was observed once. V usage is TRBV5-1 and J usage is TRBJ1-2; D is ambiguous. Per the germline V gene, CDR1 is SGHRS and CDR2 is YFSETQ. The V end was cut by 1 base, the J end by 1 base, with 11 bases between. The CDR3 has 15 residues. CDR3: CASSLRAASNYGYTF. The CDR3 DNA reads TGCGCCAGCAGCTTGAGGGCAGCAAGTAACTATGGCTACACCTTC.

This clone was observed a handful of times. The gene calls are TRBV5-8 and TRBJ1-5; D might be TRBD1 (6 bases). V lost 4 bases to trimming and J lost 0 bases, with 11 bases between them. The CDR3 spans 15 residues. Germline assignment: CDR1 SGHTS and CDR2 YDEGEE. This CDR3 is CASSLTGYSNQPQHF. The DNA of the CDR3 is TGTGCCAGCAGCCTGACAGGCTATAGCAATCAGCCCCAGCATTTT.

J is TRBJ2-7 and V is TRBV5-1; 11 bases line up with TRBD1. Looked up from germline, CDR1 is SGHRS and CDR2 is YFSETQ. The CDR3 sequence is 14 residues long. Trimming removed 4 bases from V and 6 bases from J; junction bases left unmatched: 6. The CDR3 DNA reads TGCGCCAGCAGCGGAGGGGACAGGGGGTCCGAGCAGTACTTC. It encodes CASSGGDRGSEQYF.

J is TRBJ1-2 and V is TRBV12-5; 9 positions agree with TRBD1. Per germline, CDR1 LGHNT and CDR2 FRNRAP. Trimming at V came to 5 bases and at J to 8 bases, leaving 6 bases not matched to a gene. The CDR3 consists of 13 residues. CDR3 in amino acids: CASGRRDREGYTF. The CDR3 bases are TGTGCTAGTGGTCGCCGGGACAGGGAGGGCTACACCTTC.

The chain joins TRBV7-8 to TRBJ2-1, with 10 bases identical to TRBD2. J lost 7 bases, V lost 5 bases, and 11 bases had no gene match. Germline values: CDR1 SGHVS, CDR2 FQNEAQ. CDR3 length: 16 amino acids. The CDR3 nucleotides read TGTGCCAGCAGCCCGACTAGCGGGCGCGGTAGGAATGAGCAGTTCTTC. Translating it yields CASSPTSGRGRNEQFF.

CDR3 nucleotide sequence: TGTGCCAGCAGCCCGATCGGGGATTCCTATGGCTACACCTTC. Its protein is CASSPIGDSYGYTF. This rearrangement joins TRBV5-5 to TRBJ1-2; D remains ambiguous. The CDR3 length is 14 residues. Per the germline V gene, CDR1 is SGHKS and CDR2 is YYEKEE (reference sequence). Trimming removed 4 bases from V and 4 bases from J, with 14 bases in between. The variable domain in full, completed from reference TRBV5-5 and TRBJ1-2, reads DAGVTQSPTHLIKTRGQQVTLRCSPISGHKSVSWYQQVLGQGPQFIFQYYEKEERGRGNFPDRFSARQFPNYSSELNVNALLLGDSALYLCASSPIGDSYGYTFGSGTRLTVV.

The chain carries TRBV7-3 and TRBJ1-5; no definite D call. V lost 0 bases to trimming and J lost 6 bases, with 6 bases between them. The germline gives CDR1 SGHTA, CDR2 FQGTGA. This CDR3 contains 13 residues. CDR3 nucleotide sequence: TGTGCCAGCAGCTTAACTTTTTCTCAGCCCCAGCATTTT. It yields the protein CASSLTFSQPQHF. The full variable domain, its missing parts supplied by reference TRBV7-3 and TRBJ1-5, is GAGVSQTPSNKVTEKGKYVELRCDPISGHTALYWYRQSLGQGPEFLIYFQGTGAADDSGLPNDRFFAVRPEGSVSTLKIQRTERGDSAVYLCASSLTFSQPQHFGDGTRLSIL.

The gene calls are TRBV6-2 or TRBV6-3 and TRBJ1-5; maybe TRBD1 (5 bases). The V gene's germline CDR1 is MNHEY and CDR2 SVGEGT. The length of the CDR3 is 14 residues. Trimming left V 4 bases short and J 5 bases short, with 12 bases between. CDR3 sequence: CASSSRGSHQPQHF. The CDR3 DNA follows: TGTGCCAGCAGTTCTCGGGGCAGCCATCAGCCCCAGCATTTT.

The rearrangement links TRBV5-6 to TRBJ2-2; D might be TRBD2 (7 bases). Trimming cost V 1 base and J 0 bases, with 10 bases left between them. The CDR3 loop spans 16 amino acids. Germline CDR1 is SGHDT and CDR2 is YYEEEE. The CDR3 loop reads CASSLYGGPNTGELFF. For the CDR3, the DNA is TGTGCCAGCAGCTTGTACGGGGGGCCGAACACCGGGGAGCTGTTTTTT.

V is TRBV4-2 and J is TRBJ1-6, with 7 bases aligning to TRBD1. The length of the CDR3 is 17 residues. Per the germline V gene, CDR1 is LGHNA and CDR2 is YNFKEQ. Trimming removed 4 bases from V and 8 bases from J; junction bases left unmatched: 14. The CDR3, as DNA: TGTGCCAGCAGCCGCCAGGGGGGGGGCTCAGGGGATTCACCCCTCCACTTT. Protein: CASSRQGGGSGDSPLHF.

The chain employs TRBV12-5 and TRBJ2-5; 14 nucleotides match TRBD2. Unmatched junction bases numbered 13, after V lost 5 bases and J lost 5 bases. The CDR3 runs 18 residues. In germline, CDR1 is LGHNT, CDR2 FRNRAP. This CDR3 is CASGPGTSGSSRGETQYF. The CDR3 coding sequence is TGTGCTAGTGGTCCGGGGACTAGCGGGAGCTCCCGAGGGGAGACCCAGTACTTC.

J is TRBJ1-3 and V is TRBV9; D not resolved. The CDR3 is 15 amino acids. V lost 0 bases and J lost 0, with 7 bases in between. Germline-derived CDR1 and CDR2 are SGDLS and YYNGEE. The CDR3 nucleotides read TGTGCCAGCAGCGTAGCTACAGACTCTGGAAACACCATATATTTT. Residues: CASSVATDSGNTIYF.

The rearrangement uses TRBV18 and TRBJ2-7, with TRBD2 matching over 9 bases. Trimming took 0 bases from V and 2 from J; bases not matched to a gene: 5. Per the germline V gene, CDR1 is KGHSH and CDR2 is LQKENI. This CDR3 has 16 residues. CDR3 nucleotide sequence: TGTGCCAGCTCACCACCGGGAGTAGCGGGAGCCTACGAGCAGTACTTC. Translation gives CASSPPGVAGAYEQYF.

The chain couples TRBV20-1 to TRBJ1-1; D remains unclear. Germline CDR1 and CDR2: DFQATT and SNEGSKA (reference sequence). The V gene lost 3 bases and the J gene lost 0 bases, with 11 bases spanning the gap. This CDR3 contains 14 residues. This CDR3 reads CSASLSFMNTEAFF. CDR3 DNA sequence: TGCAGTGCTAGTTTATCATTTATGAACACTGAAGCTTTCTTT.

This sequence joins TRBV30 and TRBJ2-1; the D gene is possibly TRBD2 (5 bases). Germline V gives CDR1 GTSNPN, CDR2 SVGIG (reference sequence). The length of the CDR3 is 13 residues. V was clipped by 5 bases and J by 4 bases, with 12 bases between them. The CDR3 DNA is TGTGCCTGGCGCGGGCGCGGATACAATGAGCAGTTCTTC. Translating it yields CAWRGRGYNEQFF.

The chain employs TRBV2 and TRBJ2-1; 15 bases match TRBD2. The CDR3 loop spans 20 amino acids. CDR1 SNHLY and CDR2 FYNNEI come from the germline V gene. V gave up 1 base and J gave up 3 bases; unmatched junction bases: 10. In DNA, the CDR3 is TGTGCCAGCAGTGAAGGACCCGGGACTAGCGGGAGGAGATTCTACAATGAGCAGTTCTTC. Translating gives CASSEGPGTSGRRFYNEQFF.

The genes are TRBV11-3 and TRBJ2-1; 10 bases map to TRBD2. Germline V gene sequence: CDR1 SGHNT, CDR2 YENEEA. With V trimmed by 5 bases and J by 8 bases, 9 bases remained unmatched. This CDR3 comprises 15 residues. The chain's CDR3 is CASSPLLAGGDEQFF. CDR3 sequence (DNA): TGTGCCAGCAGCCCGCTTTTAGCGGGAGGTGATGAGCAGTTCTTC.

The J gene is TRBJ2-2, the V gene TRBV9, with 7 positions matching TRBD1. Trimming at V came to 3 bases and at J to 5 bases, leaving 13 bases not matched to a gene. The germline CDR1 and CDR2 sequences are SGDLS and YYNGEE. The CDR3 is made up of 17 amino acids. For the CDR3, the DNA is TGTGCCAGCAGCGCACAAAGGGACAGCCTATTTACCGGGGAGCTGTTTTTT. It encodes CASSAQRDSLFTGELFF. Full variable domain (remainder filled in from reference TRBV9 and TRBJ2-2): DSGVTQTPKHLITATGQRVTLRCSPRSGDLSVYWYQQSLDQGLQFLIQYYNGEERAKGNILERFSAQQFPDLHSELNLSSLELGDSALYFCASSAQRDSLFTGELFFGEGSRLTVL.

The chain couples TRBV6-2 or TRBV6-3 to TRBJ2-7; 7 bases are a match to TRBD2. The CDR3 has 15 residues. V dropped 2 bases and J dropped 4; count of bases not matched to a gene: 8. CDR1 and CDR2 from the germline V gene are MNHEY and SVGEGT. The CDR3 sequence is CASSYSSSGQYEQYF. CDR3 nucleotide sequence: TGTGCCAGCAGTTACAGCTCTAGCGGCCAATACGAGCAGTACTTC.

With respect to this clone: Compared with germline, one end of the junction differs, possibly owing to a read error. The rearrangement uses TRBV7-7 and TRBJ1-1; unclear D gene. The CDR3 has 13 residues. Germline CDR1 is SSHAT and CDR2 is FNYEAQ (reference sequence). The DNA for the CDR3 is TGTGCTAGCAGCTTAGAAACGAACACTGAAGCTTTCTTT. This encodes CASSLETNTEAFF.